This T cell receptor (beta chain) stems from a study of T cell clonality in common variable immunodeficiency. Study conclusions and caveats: CVID subjects had higher TCRbeta clonality than healthy controls, most marked in about a third. CVID subjects shared fewer TCRbeta clones than healthy controls did. Fewer deletions and N-nucleotide insertions were reportedly seen in common variable immunodeficiency TCR beta sequences.

To note about this clone: Antigen unknown. The read comes to an end 3 residues before the CDR3 does, leaving the germline J gene to fill in the end.

V dropped 6 bases and J dropped 6 bases, with 6 bases sitting between them. This CDR3 region has 11 residues. Germline V CDR1 and CDR2: MNHEY, SVGEGT. Replacement immunoglobulin had been given to every CVID subject for at least one year. Generated by immunoSEQ multiplex PCR, the TCRdb table keeps only in-frame clones and is missing some. The data show under 20,000 clones, with none appearing a single time. The sequence derives from a human donor with common variable immunodeficiency. The chain links TRBV6-2 or TRBV6-3 to TRBJ2-1; D uncertain. What was sequenced was peripheral blood mononuclear cells. The part of the CDR3 DNA that was read is TGTGCCAGCAGCAATTTCAATGAG. Translating it yields CASSNFNE. The entire CDR3 protein reads CASSNFNEQFF.